These T cell receptor beta chains were read from a single sample in a study of response to subunit inactivated influenza vaccine. TCRdb itself ran the RT-PCR reads through MiXCR, one entry per CDR3 protein. The sample lists hundreds of thousands of distinct CDR3 sequences, around 15% occurring once. The source material was PBMCs from blood, sampled approximately 15 days before vaccination. These receptors originate from a man aged 45-60 years who received an inactivated influenza vaccine. The CDR3 runs from the conserved cysteine through the conserved F or W. A D gene is named only where the DNA matches it firmly. Rows may omit the clone size; those that give it use once, few, many or a size class.

TRBJ2-1,many,TRBV12-3/TRBV12-4,-,CASSLTRQERNEQFF,TGTGCCAGCAGTTTGACGCGACAGGAGAGAAATGAGCAGTTCTTC
TRBJ1-5,-,TRBV5-1,-,CASSLDTQPQHF,TGCGCCAGCAGCTTGGATACTCAGCCCCAGCATTTT
TRBJ2-1,-,TRBV3-1,TRBD1,CASSPARDSEQFF,TGTGCCAGCAGCCCTGCCCGGGACAGTGAGCAGTTCTTC
TRBJ1-4,once,TRBV20-1,TRBD1,CTASQRTGNEKLFF,TGCACTGCTAGTCAGAGGACAGGGAATGAAAAACTGTTTTTT
TRBJ2-7,-,TRBV20-1,TRBD2,CSATETSATREQYF,TGCAGTGCTACCGAGACTAGCGCAACCAGGGAGCAGTACTTC
TRBJ1-4,-,TRBV29-1,-,CSCLEGNEKLFF,TGCAGCTGTCTCGAGGGTAATGAAAAACTGTTTTTT
TRBJ2-1,once,TRBV7-9,TRBD1,CATDRGSYNEQFF,TGTGCCACAGACAGGGGATCCTACAATGAGCAGTTCTTC
TRBJ1-1,-,TRBV6-2/TRBV6-3,-,CASSLEGLRAFF,TGTGCCAGCAGTTTGGAGGGTTTGAGAGCTTTCTTT
TRBJ2-7,-,TRBV3-1,-,CASSQESVYEQYF,TGTGCCAGCAGCCAAGAATCTGTCTACGAGCAGTACTTC
TRBJ1-1,few,TRBV6-2/TRBV6-3,-,CASSPAPGNTEAFF,TGTGCCAGCAGTCCCGCACCGGGGAACACTGAAGCTTTCTTT
TRBJ2-7,-,TRBV5-1,-,CASSFTSGGEQYF,TGCGCCAGCAGCTTCACTAGTGGAGGCGAGCAGTACTTC
TRBJ1-1,many,TRBV29-1,-,CSAQRRGTEAFF,TGCAGCGCCCAACGCCGTGGTACTGAAGCTTTCTTT
TRBJ1-4,few,TRBV10-3,TRBD1,CAISRDRASEKLFF,TGTGCCATCAGTCGGGACAGAGCGTCAGAAAAACTGTTTTTT
TRBJ1-3,-,TRBV19,-,CASTRYSGNTIYF,TGTGCCAGTACCAGATACTCTGGAAACACCATATATTTT
TRBJ2-5,-,TRBV7-2,-,CASSQDRSGTQYF,TGTGCCAGCAGCCAAGACCGAAGTGGGACCCAGTACTTC
TRBJ2-7,-,TRBV15,-,CATSSQGYEQYF,TGTGCCACCAGCAGCCAGGGGTACGAGCAGTACTTC
TRBJ2-4,-,TRBV20-1,TRBD2,CSLKLATKNIQYF,TGCAGCCTCAAACTAGCGACCAAAAACATTCAGTACTTC
TRBJ2-5,-,TRBV7-2,-,CASSLGTRYQETQYF,TGTGCCAGCAGCTTAGGGACAAGGTACCAAGAGACCCAGTACTTC
TRBJ2-1,-,TRBV19,-,CASSKDQAPGEQFF,TGTGCCAGTAGTAAGGACCAGGCGCCCGGTGAGCAGTTCTTC